Listed here are 16 T cell receptor beta chains from one sample, sequenced in a study of OX40 agonist ivuxolimab in advanced cancers. TCRdb keeps only in-frame clones here, not all; method: immunoSEQ multiplex PCR. The data contain about 150,000 clones, roughly 92% of them singletons. The source was CD4+ or CD8+ T cells sorted from blood, collected in a trial of the OX40 agonist ivuxolimab. The receptors were gathered from an adult with an advanced solid tumor such as melanoma, head and neck, liver or kidney cancer.

This clone has only one observation. Here the CDR3 DNA reads TGCGCCAGCAGCCAAGATGGCCAGGTGAACACTGAAGCTTTCTTT. Its protein is CASSQDGQVNTEAFF. This rearrangement joins TRBV4-3 to TRBJ1-1; D call uncertain. The CDR3 consists of 15 residues. V was shortened by 0 bases and J by 0 bases, with 8 bases between the two germline ends. CDR1 and CDR2 (germline): LGHNA, YSLEER.

The chain links TRBV5-1 to TRBJ2-1; weak D call: TRBD2 (6 bases). Trimming pared 0 bases from V and 9 bases from J, leaving 13 bases between. The CDR3 is made up of 14 amino acids. The V gene's germline CDR1 is SGHRS and CDR2 YFSETQ. The CDR3 DNA reads TGCGCCAGCAGCTTGGAGGCGGGGCAGGGTGAGCAGTTCTTC. It yields the protein CASSLEAGQGEQFF.

The CDR3 loop reads CASSYSSDRGNSPLHF. The CDR3 DNA is TGTGCCAGCAGTTACTCGTCGGACAGGGGAAATTCACCCCTCCACTTT. The rearrangement joins TRBV6-5 to TRBJ1-6, with 9 bases that match TRBD1. Trimming at V came to 0 bases and at J to 7 bases, leaving 4 bases not matched to a gene. The CDR3 has 16 amino acids. The germline V gene encodes CDR1 MNHEY and CDR2 SVGAGI.

The V call is TRBV11-2, the J call TRBJ2-2; D unclear. The CDR3 runs 14 residues. Germline V CDR1 and CDR2: SGHAT, FQNNGV. With 0 bases removed from V and 0 bases from J, the gap between germline ends came to 2 bases. CDR3 amino acids: CASSLDANTGELFF. The DNA for the CDR3 is TGTGCCAGCAGCTTAGATGCGAACACCGGGGAGCTGTTTTTT.

This chain uses TRBV5-1 with TRBJ1-1; possible D gene TRBD1, 6 bases. The V and J ends lost 5 bases and 0 bases respectively, with 14 bases between them. CDR3 length: 15 amino acids. Germline CDR1 reads SGHRS; CDR2 reads YFSETQ. The CDR3: CASRVDSQLNTEAFF. Written as DNA, the CDR3 is TGCGCCAGCAGGGTGGACAGCCAATTGAACACTGAAGCTTTCTTT.

The rearrangement uses TRBV10-1 and TRBJ2-1, with 11 bases aligning to TRBD2. Germline V gene sequence: CDR1 WNHNN, CDR2 SYGVQD (reference sequence). The CDR3 sequence is 15 residues long. V lost 9 bases and J lost 1; bases outside the gene matches: 5. The CDR3 loop reads CARPTSGRSYNEQFF. The CDR3 DNA reads as TGCGCCAGACCTACTAGCGGGAGATCCTACAATGAGCAGTTCTTC.

The chain employs TRBV19 and TRBJ1-1; the D is unclear. V gave up 0 bases and J gave up 5 bases, with 10 bases separating them. The length of the CDR3 is 14 residues. In germline, CDR1 is LNHDA, CDR2 SQIVND (reference sequence). CDR3 DNA: TGTGCCAGTAGTATAGATAGTAGGGCTACTGAAGCTTTCTTT. Translation gives CASSIDSRATEAFF. Supplemented by reference TRBV19 and TRBJ1-1, the full variable domain reads DGGITQSPKYLFRKEGQNVTLSCEQNLNHDAMYWYRQDPGQGLRLIYYSQIVNDFQKGDIAEGYSVSREKKESFPLTVTSAQKNPTAFYLCASSIDSRATEAFFGQGTRLTVV.

This chain links TRBV19 with TRBJ1-2; 8 positions agree with TRBD1. The length of the CDR3 is 14 residues. V gave up 4 bases and J gave up 6 bases; unmatched junction bases: 7. CDR1 and CDR2 (germline): LNHDA, SQIVND (reference sequence). The CDR3 here is CASSRGTGGDGYTF. CDR3 nucleotides: TGTGCCAGTAGTAGAGGAACAGGGGGAGATGGCTACACCTTC.

The chain has TRBV7-2 and TRBJ2-5; D is ambiguous. CDR1 is SGHTA and CDR2 is FQGNSA in the germline V gene. Trimming removed 0 bases at V and 5 bases at J, with 10 bases between. The CDR3 spans 14 residues. The CDR3 sequence is CASSLAVSRETQYF. CDR3 bases: TGTGCCAGCAGCTTAGCGGTTAGTCGGGAGACCCAGTACTTC.

The V and J genes are TRBV7-9 and TRBJ2-7; D is uncertain. CDR1 and CDR2 from the germline V gene are SEHNR and FQNEAQ (reference sequence). The CDR3 runs 11 residues. Trimming removed 2 bases at V and 4 bases at J, with 3 bases between. The CDR3 region is CASSLLYEQYF. For the CDR3, the DNA is TGTGCCAGCAGCTTACTGTACGAGCAGTACTTC.

Worth noting for this clone: Additional DNA sequences in this sample encode the identical CDR3. This rearrangement joins TRBV28 to TRBJ2-7; maybe TRBD1 (6 bases). Germline V gene sequence: CDR1 MDHEN, CDR2 SYDVKM. The CDR3 runs to 13 residues. V was trimmed by 5 bases and J by 3 bases, leaving 11 bases between them. The CDR3 bases are TGTGCCAGCAGTCTAGGACAGCACTACGAGCAGTACTTC. This encodes CASSLGQHYEQYF.

This sequence joins TRBV5-1 and TRBJ2-2; maybe TRBD2 (9 bases). Germline V gene sequence: CDR1 SGHRS, CDR2 YFSETQ. The CDR3 covers 16 residues. V was pared by 2 bases and J by 7 bases, with 18 bases between. CDR3 region: CASSFLSGGTGGELFF. Written as DNA, the CDR3 is TGCGCCAGCAGCTTCCTAAGCGGGGGGACAGGCGGGGAGCTGTTTTTT. Using reference TRBV5-1 and TRBJ2-2 for the parts outside the CDR3, the full variable domain is KAGVTQTPRYLIKTRGQQVTLSCSPISGHRSVSWYQQTPGQGLQFLFEYFSETQRNKGNFPGRFSGRQFSNSRSEMNVSTLELGDSALYLCASSFLSGGTGGELFFGEGSRLTVL.

J is TRBJ2-3 and V is TRBV4-3; 8 nucleotides align to TRBD2. The germline CDR1 and CDR2 sequences are LGHNA and YSLEER. V dropped 1 base and J dropped 4; count of bases not matched to a gene: 16. The CDR3 sequence is 19 residues long. CDR3 sequence (DNA): TGCGCCAGCAGCCAAGGGATAAAATGGCGGGAGGAGGTAGCAGATACGCAGTATTTT. Translated, it gives CASSQGIKWREEVADTQYF.

This chain uses TRBV5-4 with TRBJ2-7; D is perhaps TRBD2 (5 bases). Germline values: CDR1 SGHNT, CDR2 YYREEE (reference sequence). This CDR3 spans 14 amino acids. V dropped 2 bases and J dropped 3 bases, with 12 bases sitting between them. CDR3 bases: TGTGCCAGCAGCTTAGCGGACGGGGACTACGAGCAGTACTTC. It is translated as CASSLADGDYEQYF.

CDR3 residues: CSADRGDYGYTF. CDR3 nucleotides: TGCAGCGCCGATAGGGGGGACTATGGCTACACCTTC. The V call is TRBV29-1, the J call TRBJ1-2, with D perhaps TRBD1 (6 bases). CDR1 and CDR2 from the germline V gene are SQVTM and ANQGSEA. With 7 bases removed from V and 3 bases from J, the gap between germline ends came to 12 bases. CDR3 length: 12 amino acids. The variable domain in full, completed from reference TRBV29-1 and TRBJ1-2, reads SAVISQKPSRDICQRGTSLTIQCQVDSQVTMMFWYRQQPGQSLTLIATANQGSEATYESGFVIDKFPISRPNLTFSTLTVSNMSPEDSSIYLCSADRGDYGYTFGSGTRLTVV.

This chain links TRBV6-1 with TRBJ1-2; 7 nucleotides line up with TRBD1. This CDR3 has 17 amino acids. Per germline, CDR1 MNHNS and CDR2 SASEGT. V lost 4 bases, J lost 0 bases, and 11 bases stayed unmatched. CDR3 sequence reads: CASSARSGQPANYGYTF. The CDR3 nucleotides are TGTGCCAGCAGTGCCAGGTCGGGACAGCCAGCTAACTATGGCTACACCTTC.